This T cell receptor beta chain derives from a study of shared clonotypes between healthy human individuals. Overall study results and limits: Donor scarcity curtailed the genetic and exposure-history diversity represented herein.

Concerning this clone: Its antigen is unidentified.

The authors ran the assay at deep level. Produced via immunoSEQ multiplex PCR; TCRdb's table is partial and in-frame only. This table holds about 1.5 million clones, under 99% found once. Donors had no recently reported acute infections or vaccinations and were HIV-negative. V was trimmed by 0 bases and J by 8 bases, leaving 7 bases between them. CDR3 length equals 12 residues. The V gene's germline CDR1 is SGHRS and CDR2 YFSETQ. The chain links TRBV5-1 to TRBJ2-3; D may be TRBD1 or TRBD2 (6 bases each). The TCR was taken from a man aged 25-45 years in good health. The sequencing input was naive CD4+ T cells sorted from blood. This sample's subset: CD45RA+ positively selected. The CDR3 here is CASSLEGGTQYF. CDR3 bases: TGCGCCAGCAGCTTGGAGGGGGGTACGCAGTATTTT. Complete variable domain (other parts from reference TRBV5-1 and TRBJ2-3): KAGVTQTPRYLIKTRGQQVTLSCSPISGHRSVSWYQQTPGQGLQFLFEYFSETQRNKGNFPGRFSGRQFSNSRSEMNVSTLELGDSALYLCASSLEGGTQYFGPGTRLTVL.